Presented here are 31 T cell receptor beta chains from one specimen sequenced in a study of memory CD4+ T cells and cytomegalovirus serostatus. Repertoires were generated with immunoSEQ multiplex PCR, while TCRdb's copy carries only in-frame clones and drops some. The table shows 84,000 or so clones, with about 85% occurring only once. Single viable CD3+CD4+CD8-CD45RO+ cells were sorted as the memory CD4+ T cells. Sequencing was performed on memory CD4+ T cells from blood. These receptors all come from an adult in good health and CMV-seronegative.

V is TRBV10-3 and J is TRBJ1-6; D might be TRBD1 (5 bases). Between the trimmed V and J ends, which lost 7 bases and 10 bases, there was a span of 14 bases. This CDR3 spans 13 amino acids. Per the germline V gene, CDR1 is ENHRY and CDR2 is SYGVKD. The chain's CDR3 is CAITDRDLSPLHF. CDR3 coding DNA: TGTGCCATCACAGACAGAGACTTATCACCCCTCCACTTT.

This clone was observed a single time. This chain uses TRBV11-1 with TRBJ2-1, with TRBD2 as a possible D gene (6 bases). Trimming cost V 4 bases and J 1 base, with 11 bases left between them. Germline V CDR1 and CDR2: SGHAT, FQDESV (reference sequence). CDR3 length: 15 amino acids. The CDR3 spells CASSSEGSSYNEQFF. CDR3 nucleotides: TGTGCCAGCAGCTCGGAGGGTTCTTCCTACAATGAGCAGTTCTTC.

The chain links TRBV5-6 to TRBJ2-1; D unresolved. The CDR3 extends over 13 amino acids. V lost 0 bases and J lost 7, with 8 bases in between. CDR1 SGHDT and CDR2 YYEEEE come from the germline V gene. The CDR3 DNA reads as TGTGCCAGCAGCTTGGTACTACCAAATGAGCAGTTCTTC. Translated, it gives CASSLVLPNEQFF.

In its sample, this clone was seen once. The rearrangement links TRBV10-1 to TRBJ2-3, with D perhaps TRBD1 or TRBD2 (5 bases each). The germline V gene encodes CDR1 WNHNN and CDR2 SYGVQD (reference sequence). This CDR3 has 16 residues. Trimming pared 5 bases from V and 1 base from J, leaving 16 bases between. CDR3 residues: CASSPTSRGGTDTQYF. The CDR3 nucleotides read TGCGCCAGCAGTCCTACTTCGAGGGGAGGCACAGATACGCAGTATTTT.

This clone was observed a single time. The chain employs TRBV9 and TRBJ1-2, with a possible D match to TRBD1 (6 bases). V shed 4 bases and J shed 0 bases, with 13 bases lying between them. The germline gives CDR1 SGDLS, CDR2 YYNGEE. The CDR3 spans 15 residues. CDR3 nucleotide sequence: TGTGCCAGCAGCCTAACAGGGACACCTAACTATGGCTACACCTTC. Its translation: CASSLTGTPNYGYTF.

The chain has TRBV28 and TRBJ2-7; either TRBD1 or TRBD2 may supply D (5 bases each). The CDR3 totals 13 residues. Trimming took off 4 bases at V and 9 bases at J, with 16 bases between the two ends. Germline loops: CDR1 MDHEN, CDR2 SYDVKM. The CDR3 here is CASSSGIVQVQYF. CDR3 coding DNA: TGTGCCAGCAGTTCCGGGATAGTACAGGTGCAGTACTTC.

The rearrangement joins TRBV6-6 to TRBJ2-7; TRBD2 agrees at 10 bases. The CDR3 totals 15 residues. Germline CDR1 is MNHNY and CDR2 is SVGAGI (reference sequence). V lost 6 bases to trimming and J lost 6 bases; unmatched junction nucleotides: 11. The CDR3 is CASSPSSGGAGEQYF. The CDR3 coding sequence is TGTGCCAGCAGCCCCTCGAGCGGGGGGGCTGGCGAGCAGTACTTC.

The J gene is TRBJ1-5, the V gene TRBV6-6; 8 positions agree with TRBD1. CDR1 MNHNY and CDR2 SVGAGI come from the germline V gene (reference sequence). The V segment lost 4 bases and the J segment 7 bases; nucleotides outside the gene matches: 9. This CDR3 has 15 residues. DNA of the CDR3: TGTGCCAGCAGTTTACTCGGACAGGGTCACCAGCCCCAGCATTTT. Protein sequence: CASSLLGQGHQPQHF.

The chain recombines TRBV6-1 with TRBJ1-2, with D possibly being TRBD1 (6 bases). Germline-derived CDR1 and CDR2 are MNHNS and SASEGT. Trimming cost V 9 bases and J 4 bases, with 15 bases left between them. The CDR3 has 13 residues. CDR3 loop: CARGMGGGYGYTF. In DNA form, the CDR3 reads TGTGCCAGAGGTATGGGGGGCGGCTATGGCTACACCTTC.

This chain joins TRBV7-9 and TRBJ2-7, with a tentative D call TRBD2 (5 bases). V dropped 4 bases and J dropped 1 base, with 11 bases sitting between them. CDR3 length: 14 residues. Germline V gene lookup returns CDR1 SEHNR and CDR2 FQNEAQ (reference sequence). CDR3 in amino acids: CASSSQTGSYEQYF. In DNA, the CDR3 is TGTGCCAGCAGCTCTCAGACGGGATCCTACGAGCAGTACTTC.

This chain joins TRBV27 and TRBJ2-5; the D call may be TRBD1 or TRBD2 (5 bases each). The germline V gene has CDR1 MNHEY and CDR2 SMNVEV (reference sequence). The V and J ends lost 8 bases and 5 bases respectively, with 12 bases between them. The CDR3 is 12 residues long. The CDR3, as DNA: TGTGCCAGCCGGGACCCGAGGGAGACCCAGTACTTC. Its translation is CASRDPRETQYF.

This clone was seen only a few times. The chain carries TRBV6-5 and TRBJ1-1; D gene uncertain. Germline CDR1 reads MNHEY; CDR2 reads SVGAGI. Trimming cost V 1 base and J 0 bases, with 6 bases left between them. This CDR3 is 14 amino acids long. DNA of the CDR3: TGTGCCAGCAGTTACTGGGATCTGAACACTGAAGCTTTCTTT. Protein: CASSYWDLNTEAFF.

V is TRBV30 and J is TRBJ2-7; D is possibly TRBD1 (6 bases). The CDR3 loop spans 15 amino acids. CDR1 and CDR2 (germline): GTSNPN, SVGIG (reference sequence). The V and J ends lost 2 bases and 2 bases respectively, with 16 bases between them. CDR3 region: CAWSPPIGQPYEQYF. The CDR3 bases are TGTGCCTGGAGTCCCCCGATTGGACAGCCCTACGAGCAGTACTTC.

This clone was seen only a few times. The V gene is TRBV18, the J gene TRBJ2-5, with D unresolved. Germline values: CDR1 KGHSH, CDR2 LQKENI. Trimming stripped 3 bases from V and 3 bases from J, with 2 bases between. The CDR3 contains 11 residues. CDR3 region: CASSPKETQYF. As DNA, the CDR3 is TGTGCCAGCTCACCTAAAGAGACCCAGTACTTC.

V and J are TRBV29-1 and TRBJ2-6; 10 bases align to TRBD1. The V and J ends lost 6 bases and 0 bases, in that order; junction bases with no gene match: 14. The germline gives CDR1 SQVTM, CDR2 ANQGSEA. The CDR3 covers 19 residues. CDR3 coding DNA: TGCAGCGTCTTGGACAGGGGGACGGGGGAGTTCTCTGGGGCCAACGTCCTGACTTTC. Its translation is CSVLDRGTGEFSGANVLTF.

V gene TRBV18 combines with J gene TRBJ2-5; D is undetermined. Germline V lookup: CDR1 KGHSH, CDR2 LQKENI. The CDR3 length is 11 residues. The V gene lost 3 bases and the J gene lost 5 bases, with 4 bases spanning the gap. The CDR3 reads CASSPGETQYF. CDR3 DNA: TGTGCCAGCTCACCGGGGGAGACCCAGTACTTC.

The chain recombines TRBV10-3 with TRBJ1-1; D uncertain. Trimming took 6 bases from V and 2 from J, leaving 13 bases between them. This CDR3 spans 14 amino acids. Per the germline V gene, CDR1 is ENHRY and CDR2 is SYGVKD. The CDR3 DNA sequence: TGTGCCATCAGGAGGGCTGATAGAAACACTGAAGCTTTCTTT. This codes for CAIRRADRNTEAFF.

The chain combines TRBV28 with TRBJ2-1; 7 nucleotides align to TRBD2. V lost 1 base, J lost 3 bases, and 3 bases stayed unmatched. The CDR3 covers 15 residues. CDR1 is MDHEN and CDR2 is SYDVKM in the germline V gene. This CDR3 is CASSLFGGGYNEQFF. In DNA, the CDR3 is TGTGCCAGCAGTTTATTTGGCGGGGGCTACAATGAGCAGTTCTTC.

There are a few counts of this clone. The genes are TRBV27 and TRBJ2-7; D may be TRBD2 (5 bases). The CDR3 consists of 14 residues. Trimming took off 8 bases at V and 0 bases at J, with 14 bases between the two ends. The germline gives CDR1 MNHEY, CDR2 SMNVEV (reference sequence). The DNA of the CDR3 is TGTGCCAGCGGAGCGGCGGTGCTCTCCTACGAGCAGTACTTC. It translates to CASGAAVLSYEQYF.

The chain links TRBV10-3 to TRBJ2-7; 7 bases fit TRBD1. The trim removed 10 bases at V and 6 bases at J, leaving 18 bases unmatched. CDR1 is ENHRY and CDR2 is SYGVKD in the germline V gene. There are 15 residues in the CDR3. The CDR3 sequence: CATHWTGTIPSEQYF. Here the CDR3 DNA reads TGTGCCACCCATTGGACAGGAACCATTCCCTCCGAGCAGTACTTC.

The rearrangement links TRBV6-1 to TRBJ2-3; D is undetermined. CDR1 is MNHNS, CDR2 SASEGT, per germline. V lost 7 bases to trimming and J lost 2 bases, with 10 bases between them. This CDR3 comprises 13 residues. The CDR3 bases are TGTGCCAGCAATCTTCTACTCACAGATACGCAGTATTTT. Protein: CASNLLLTDTQYF.

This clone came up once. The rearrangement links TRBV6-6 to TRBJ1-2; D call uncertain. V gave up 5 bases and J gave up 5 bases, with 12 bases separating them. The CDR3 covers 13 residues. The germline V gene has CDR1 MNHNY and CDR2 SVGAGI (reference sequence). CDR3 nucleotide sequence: TGTGCCAGCAGTCGTTCAGATTCTTATGGCTACACCTTC. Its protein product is CASSRSDSYGYTF.

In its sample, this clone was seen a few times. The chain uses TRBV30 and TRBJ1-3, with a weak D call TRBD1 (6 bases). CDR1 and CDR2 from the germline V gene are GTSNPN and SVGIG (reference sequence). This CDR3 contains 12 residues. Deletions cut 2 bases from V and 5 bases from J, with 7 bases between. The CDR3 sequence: CAWSWDRNTIYF. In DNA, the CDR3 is TGTGCCTGGAGTTGGGACAGAAACACCATATATTTT.

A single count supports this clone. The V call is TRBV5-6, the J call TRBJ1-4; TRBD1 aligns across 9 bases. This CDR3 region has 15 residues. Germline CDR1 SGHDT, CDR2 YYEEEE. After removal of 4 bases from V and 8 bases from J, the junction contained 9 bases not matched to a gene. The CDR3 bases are TGTGCCAGCAGCACTGGACAGGGGAGAAGAGAAAAACTGTTTTTT. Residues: CASSTGQGRREKLFF.

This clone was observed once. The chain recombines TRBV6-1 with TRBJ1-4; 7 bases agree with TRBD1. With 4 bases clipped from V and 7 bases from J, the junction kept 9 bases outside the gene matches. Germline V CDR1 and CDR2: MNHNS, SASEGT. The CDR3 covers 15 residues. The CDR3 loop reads CASSASWQGGEKLFF. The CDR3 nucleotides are TGTGCCAGCAGTGCTTCATGGCAGGGGGGTGAAAAACTGTTTTTT.

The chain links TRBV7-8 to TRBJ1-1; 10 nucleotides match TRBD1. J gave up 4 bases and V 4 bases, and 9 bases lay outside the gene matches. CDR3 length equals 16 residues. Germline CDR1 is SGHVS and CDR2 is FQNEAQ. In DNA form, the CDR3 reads TGTGCCAGCAGCTCCCAACAGGACAGGGGGGGCACTGAAGCTTTCTTT. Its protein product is CASSSQQDRGGTEAFF.

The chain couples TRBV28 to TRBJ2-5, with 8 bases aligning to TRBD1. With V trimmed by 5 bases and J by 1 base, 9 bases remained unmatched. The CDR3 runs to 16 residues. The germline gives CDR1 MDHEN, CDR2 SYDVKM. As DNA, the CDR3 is TGTGCCAGCAGTCTAGGACAGGGCGAAGCCCAAGAGACCCAGTACTTC. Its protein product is CASSLGQGEAQETQYF.

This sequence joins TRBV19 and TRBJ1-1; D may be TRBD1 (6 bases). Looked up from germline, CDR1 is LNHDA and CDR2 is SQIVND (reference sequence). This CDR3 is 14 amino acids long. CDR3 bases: TGTGCTTCGGCCGGGACAAATATGAACACTGAAGCTTTCTTT. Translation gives CASAGTNMNTEAFF.

CDR3 coding DNA: TGCGCCAGCAGCCCCGGACAGGACAATGAGCAGTTCTTC. It yields the protein CASSPGQDNEQFF. This sequence joins TRBV5-1 and TRBJ2-1; 7 nucleotides agree with TRBD1. J was trimmed by 5 bases and V by 4 bases; bases with no gene match: 3. Germline lookup yields CDR1 SGHRS and CDR2 YFSETQ. The CDR3 runs to 13 residues. Combining the CDR3 with reference TRBV5-1 and TRBJ2-1 gives the whole variable domain KAGVTQTPRYLIKTRGQQVTLSCSPISGHRSVSWYQQTPGQGLQFLFEYFSETQRNKGNFPGRFSGRQFSNSRSEMNVSTLELGDSALYLCASSPGQDNEQFFGPGTRLTVL.

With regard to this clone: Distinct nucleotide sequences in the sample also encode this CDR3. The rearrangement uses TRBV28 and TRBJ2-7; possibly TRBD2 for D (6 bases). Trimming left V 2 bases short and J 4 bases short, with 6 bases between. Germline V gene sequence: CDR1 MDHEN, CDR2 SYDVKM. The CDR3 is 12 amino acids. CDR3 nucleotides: TGTGCCAGCAGTTTAGGGGGGTACGAGCAGTACTTC. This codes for CASSLGGYEQYF.

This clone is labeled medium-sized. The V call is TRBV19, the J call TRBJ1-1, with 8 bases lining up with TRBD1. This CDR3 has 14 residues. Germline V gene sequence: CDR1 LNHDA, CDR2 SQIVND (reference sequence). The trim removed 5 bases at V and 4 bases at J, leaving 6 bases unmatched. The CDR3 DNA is TGTGCCAGTAGTCCTGGACAGGGTAGCACTGAAGCTTTCTTT. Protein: CASSPGQGSTEAFF.